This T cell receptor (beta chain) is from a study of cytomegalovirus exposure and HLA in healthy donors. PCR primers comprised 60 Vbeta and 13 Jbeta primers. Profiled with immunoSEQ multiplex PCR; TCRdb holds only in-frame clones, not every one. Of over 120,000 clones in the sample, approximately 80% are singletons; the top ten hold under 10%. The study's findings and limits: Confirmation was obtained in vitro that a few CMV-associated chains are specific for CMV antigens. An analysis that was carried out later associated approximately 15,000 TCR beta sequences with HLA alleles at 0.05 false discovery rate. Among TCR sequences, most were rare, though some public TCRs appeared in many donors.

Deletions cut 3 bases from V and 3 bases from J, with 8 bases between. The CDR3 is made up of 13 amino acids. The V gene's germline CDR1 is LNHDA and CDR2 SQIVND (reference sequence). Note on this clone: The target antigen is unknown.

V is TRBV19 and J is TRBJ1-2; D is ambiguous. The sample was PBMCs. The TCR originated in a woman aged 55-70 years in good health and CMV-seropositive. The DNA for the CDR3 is TGTGCCAGTAGTATCCCCGGGTACTATGGCTACACCTTC. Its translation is CASSIPGYYGYTF.